Presented here are 9 T cell receptor beta chains from one specimen sequenced in a study of chemoradiotherapy in HPV16-positive cancers. Sequencing was performed with immunoSEQ multiplex PCR; in TCRdb, only in-frame clones are kept and a portion is missing. The data hold roughly 5,800 clones, with 73% observed a single time. Sampling took place from a patient who underwent chemoradiotherapy. These receptor sequences come from a human donor with HPV-associated anogenital cancer.

The V and J genes are TRBV6-1 and TRBJ1-1, with TRBD1 matching over 8 bases. V dropped 6 bases and J dropped 4; count of bases not matched to a gene: 7. CDR3 length: 14 amino acids. Looked up from germline, CDR1 is MNHNS and CDR2 is SASEGT. For the CDR3, the DNA is TGTGCCAGCAGCCCGACAGGGGAGGGCACTGAAGCTTTCTTT. Protein product: CASSPTGEGTEAFF.

J is TRBJ2-7 and V is TRBV18, with D perhaps assigned TRBD1 or TRBD2 (5 bases each). The CDR3 length is 14 residues. The V gene lost 5 bases and the J gene lost 0 bases, with 11 bases spanning the gap. Germline V CDR1 and CDR2: KGHSH, LQKENI. Here the CDR3 reads CASSASGSSYEQYF. In DNA, the CDR3 is TGTGCCAGCTCAGCATCAGGGAGCTCCTACGAGCAGTACTTC.

V usage is TRBV7-2 and J usage is TRBJ1-4; TRBD1 is a possible D gene (5 bases). CDR1 SGHTA and CDR2 FQGNSA come from the germline V gene. Trimming took 4 bases from V and 0 from J, leaving 12 bases between them. The CDR3 is 16 amino acids. CDR3 loop: CASSYQGAATNEKLFF. CDR3 sequence (DNA): TGTGCCAGCAGCTATCAGGGAGCCGCAACTAATGAAAAACTGTTTTTT. Full variable domain (outside the CDR3, taken from reference TRBV7-2 and TRBJ1-4): GAGVSQSPSNKVTEKGKDVELRCDPISGHTALYWYRQSLGQGLEFLIYFQGNSAPDKSGLPSDRFSAERTGGSVSTLTIQRTQQEDSAVYLCASSYQGAATNEKLFFGSGTQLSVL.

The chain links TRBV11-2 to TRBJ2-1; TRBD1 agrees at 9 bases. In germline, CDR1 is SGHAT, CDR2 FQNNGV. Trimming at V came to 3 bases and at J to 10 bases, leaving 4 bases not matched to a gene. This CDR3 region has 13 residues. The CDR3 DNA reads as TGTGCCAGCAGCTTGGGGACAGGGAGAGAGCAGTTCTTC. The encoded protein is CASSLGTGREQFF.

V is TRBV5-1 and J is TRBJ1-3; D unresolved. Germline CDR1 is SGHRS and CDR2 is YFSETQ. Trimming took 1 base from V and 2 from J, leaving 4 bases between them. The CDR3 consists of 13 residues. The CDR3 DNA reads as TGCGCCAGCAGCTTGTTAGCTGGAAACACCATATATTTT. Residues: CASSLLAGNTIYF.

This clone was seen only a few times. This rearrangement joins TRBV9 to TRBJ1-3; no firm D call. V was cut by 0 bases and J by 0 bases, with 10 bases left in between. The germline gives CDR1 SGDLS, CDR2 YYNGEE. This CDR3 spans 16 amino acids. The DNA for the CDR3 is TGTGCCAGCAGCGTAGACGGCAGTTTCTCTGGAAACACCATATATTTT. Encoded protein: CASSVDGSFSGNTIYF.

This clone was found a few times. This chain uses TRBV18 with TRBJ2-7; perhaps D is TRBD1 or TRBD2 (5 bases each). Deletions cut 6 bases from V and 2 bases from J, with 17 bases between. Germline-derived CDR1 and CDR2 are KGHSH and LQKENI. The CDR3 covers 15 residues. The DNA of the CDR3 is TGTGCCAGCTCCGCACGGGCCGGGACCCCCTACGAGCAGTACTTC. Translated, it gives CASSARAGTPYEQYF.

The chain is built from TRBV28 and TRBJ1-2; D perhaps matches TRBD1 (5 bases). The germline CDR1 and CDR2 sequences are MDHEN and SYDVKM. This CDR3 is built from 17 residues. Trimming pared 4 bases from V and 8 bases from J, leaving 26 bases between. The CDR3 protein is CASSSGSYGARTDGYTF. CDR3 DNA: TGTGCCAGCAGTTCGGGTTCCTACGGGGCGCGGACGGACGGCTACACCTTC.

The chain recombines TRBV4-1 with TRBJ1-5, with D possibly matching TRBD1 (6 bases). The CDR3 contains 22 residues. The germline V and J ends were trimmed by 1 base and 4 bases, with 32 bases remaining between them. Germline CDR1 is MGHRA and CDR2 is YSYEKL. The DNA of the CDR3 is TGCGCCAGCAGCCAAGTGTCCAGGACGCAACAAAACAGGGAAGTGAGGAATCAGCCCCAGCATTTT. Protein: CASSQVSRTQQNREVRNQPQHF.